This T cell receptor beta chain was sequenced in a study of neoadjuvant anti-PD-1 for oral cavity cancer. Study-level information: Nivolumab at 3 mg/kg was mostly given biweekly, three to four doses, pre-surgery.

Study-wide results and caveats: Each response group had just a few patients in TCR analyses.

Concerning this clone itself: Its antigen remains unknown.

TCRdb's copy holds only in-frame clones and misses some; the assay was immunoSEQ multiplex PCR. The data hold more than 11,000 clones, with 76% observed a single time. Time point specified: after neoadjuvant nivolumab, at surgical resection. Trimming removed 5 bases from V and 3 bases from J; junction bases left unmatched: 10. Germline CDR1 is SEHNR and CDR2 is FQNEAQ (reference sequence). The CDR3 runs to 15 residues. Sample: PBMCs, taken after nivolumab (anti-PD-1) treatment. V and J are TRBV7-9 and TRBJ2-7, with 7 nucleotides matching TRBD2. The TCR was taken from a person between 35 and 79 years old with oral cavity squamous cell carcinoma. The CDR3 region is CASSRGGNVGYEQYF. DNA of the CDR3: TGTGCCAGCAGCCGCGGGGGTAATGTCGGCTACGAGCAGTACTTC.